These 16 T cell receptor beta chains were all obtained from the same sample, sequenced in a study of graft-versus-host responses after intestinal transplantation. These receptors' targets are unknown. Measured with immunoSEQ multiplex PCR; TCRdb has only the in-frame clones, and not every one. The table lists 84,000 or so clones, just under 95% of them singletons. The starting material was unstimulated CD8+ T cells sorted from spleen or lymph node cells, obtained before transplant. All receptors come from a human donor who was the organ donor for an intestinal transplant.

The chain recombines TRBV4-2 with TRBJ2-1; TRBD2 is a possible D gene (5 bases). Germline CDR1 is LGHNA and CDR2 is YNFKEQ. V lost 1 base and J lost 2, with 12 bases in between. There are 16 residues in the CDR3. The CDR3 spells CASSQVARGPYNEQFF. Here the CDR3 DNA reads TGTGCCAGCAGCCAAGTGGCTCGGGGTCCCTACAATGAGCAGTTCTTC.

CDR3 amino acids: CASIGSEGGSPLHF. CDR3 DNA: TGTGCCAGCATCGGGTCGGAGGGTGGATCACCCCTCCACTTT. This rearrangement joins TRBV2 to TRBJ1-6, with D hard to call. The CDR3 consists of 14 residues. V shed 7 bases and J shed 10 bases, with 17 bases lying between them. Germline V gene data show CDR1 as SNHLY and CDR2 as FYNNEI.

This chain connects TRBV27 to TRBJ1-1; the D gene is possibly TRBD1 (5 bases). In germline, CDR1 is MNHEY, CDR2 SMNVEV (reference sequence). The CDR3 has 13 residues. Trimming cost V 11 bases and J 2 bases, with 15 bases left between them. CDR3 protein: CASQGLLNTEAFF. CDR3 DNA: TGTGCCTCCCAGGGACTGTTAAACACTGAAGCTTTCTTT.

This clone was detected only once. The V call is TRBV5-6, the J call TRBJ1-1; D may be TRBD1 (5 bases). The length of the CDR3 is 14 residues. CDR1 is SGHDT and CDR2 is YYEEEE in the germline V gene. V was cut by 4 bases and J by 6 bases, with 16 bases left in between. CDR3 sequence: CASSGPGGVAEAFF. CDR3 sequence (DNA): TGTGCCAGCAGCGGCCCCGGGGGGGTGGCTGAAGCTTTCTTT.

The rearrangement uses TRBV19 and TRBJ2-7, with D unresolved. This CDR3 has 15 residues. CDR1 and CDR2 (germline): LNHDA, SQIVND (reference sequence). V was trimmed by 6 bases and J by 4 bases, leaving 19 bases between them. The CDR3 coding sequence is TGTGCCAGTAGCCACTACCACGAGACCTGGTACGAGCAGTACTTC. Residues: CASSHYHETWYEQYF. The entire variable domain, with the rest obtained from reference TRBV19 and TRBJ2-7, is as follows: DGGITQSPKYLFRKEGQNVTLSCEQNLNHDAMYWYRQDPGQGLRLIYYSQIVNDFQKGDIAEGYSVSREKKESFPLTVTSAQKNPTAFYLCASSHYHETWYEQYFGPGTRLTVT.

CDR3 DNA: TGTGCCAGCAGTTACTCGCGCCTAGCACCCGAGCAGTACTTC. Translating gives CASSYSRLAPEQYF. The chain combines TRBV6-5 with TRBJ2-7, with a weak D call TRBD2 (5 bases). Germline CDR1 reads MNHEY; CDR2 reads SVGAGI. V was cut by 0 bases and J by 6 bases, with 12 bases left in between. The CDR3 totals 14 residues.

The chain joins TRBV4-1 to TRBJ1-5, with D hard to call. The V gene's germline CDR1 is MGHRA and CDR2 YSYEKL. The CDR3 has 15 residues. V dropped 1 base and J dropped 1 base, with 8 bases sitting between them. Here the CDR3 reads CASSQVERSNQPQHF. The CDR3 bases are TGCGCCAGCAGCCAAGTGGAGAGGAGCAATCAGCCCCAGCATTTT.

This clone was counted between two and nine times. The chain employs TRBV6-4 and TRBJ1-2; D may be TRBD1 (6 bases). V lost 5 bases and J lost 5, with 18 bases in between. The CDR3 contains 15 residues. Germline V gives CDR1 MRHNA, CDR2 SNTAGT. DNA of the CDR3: TGTGCCAGCAGTTCTGACAGGCCGATCGGGTATGGCTACACCTTC. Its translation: CASSSDRPIGYGYTF.

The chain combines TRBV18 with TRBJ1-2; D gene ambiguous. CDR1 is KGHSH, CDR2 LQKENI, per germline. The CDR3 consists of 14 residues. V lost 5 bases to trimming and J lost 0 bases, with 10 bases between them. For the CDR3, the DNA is TGTGCCAGCTCAAGTGTTTCAGCTAACTATGGCTACACCTTC. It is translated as CASSSVSANYGYTF. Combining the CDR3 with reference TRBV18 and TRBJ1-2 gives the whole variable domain NAGVMQNPRHLVRRRGQEARLRCSPMKGHSHVYWYRQLPEEGLKFMVYLQKENIIDESGMPKERFSAEFPKEGPSILRIQQVVRGDSAAYFCASSSVSANYGYTFGSGTRLTVV.

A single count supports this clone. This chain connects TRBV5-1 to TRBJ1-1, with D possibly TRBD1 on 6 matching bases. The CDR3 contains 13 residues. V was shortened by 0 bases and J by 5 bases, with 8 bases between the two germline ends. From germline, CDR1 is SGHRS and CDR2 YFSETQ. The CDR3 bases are TGCGCCAGCAGCTTGGTGAGGGGGACTGAAGCTTTCTTT. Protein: CASSLVRGTEAFF.

The CDR3: CASSLVGSGGPPSDTQYF. CDR3 DNA sequence: TGTGCCAGCAGCTTGGTAGGGTCGGGAGGTCCCCCATCAGATACGCAGTATTTT. The chain links TRBV5-5 to TRBJ2-3; 7 bases agree with TRBD2. After removal of 0 bases from V and 4 bases from J, the junction contained 14 bases not matched to a gene. This CDR3 spans 18 amino acids. Germline V gives CDR1 SGHKS, CDR2 YYEKEE (reference sequence). Looking up the rest from reference TRBV5-5 and TRBJ2-3 gives the full variable domain: DAGVTQSPTHLIKTRGQQVTLRCSPISGHKSVSWYQQVLGQGPQFIFQYYEKEERGRGNFPDRFSARQFPNYSSELNVNALLLGDSALYLCASSLVGSGGPPSDTQYFGPGTRLTVL.

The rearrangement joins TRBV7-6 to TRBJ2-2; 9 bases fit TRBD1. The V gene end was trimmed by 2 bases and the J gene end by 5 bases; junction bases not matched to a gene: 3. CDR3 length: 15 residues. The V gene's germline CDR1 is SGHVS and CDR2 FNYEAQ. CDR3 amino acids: CASSLRQGGTGELFF. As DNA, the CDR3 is TGTGCCAGCAGCTTAAGACAGGGGGGAACCGGGGAGCTGTTTTTT.

Here the CDR3 DNA reads TGCGCCAGCAGCCAAGGGGACAGGGGGCCCGGGAACACTGAAGCTTTCTTT. It codes for CASSQGDRGPGNTEAFF. The gene calls are TRBV4-1 and TRBJ1-1, with TRBD1 matching over 12 bases. The CDR3 is 17 amino acids. Germline lookup yields CDR1 MGHRA and CDR2 YSYEKL. V lost 1 base, J lost 1 base, and 4 bases stayed unmatched.

The CDR3 sequence is CASSPVGVQGDGYTF. The CDR3 coding sequence is TGTGCCAGCAGTCCCGTGGGCGTACAGGGGGACGGCTACACCTTC. The rearrangement joins TRBV28 to TRBJ1-2, with 8 bases lining up with TRBD1. J lost 8 bases, V lost 5 bases, and 13 bases had no gene match. CDR1 and CDR2 from the germline V gene are MDHEN and SYDVKM. The CDR3 extends over 15 amino acids.

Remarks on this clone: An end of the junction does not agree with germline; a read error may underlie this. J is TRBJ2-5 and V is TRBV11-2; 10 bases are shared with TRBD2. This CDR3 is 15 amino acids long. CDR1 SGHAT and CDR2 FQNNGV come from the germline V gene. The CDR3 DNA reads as TGTGCCAGCGGCTTAGAAGCGGGGGGGCCCGAGACCCAGTACTTC. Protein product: CASGLEAGGPETQYF.

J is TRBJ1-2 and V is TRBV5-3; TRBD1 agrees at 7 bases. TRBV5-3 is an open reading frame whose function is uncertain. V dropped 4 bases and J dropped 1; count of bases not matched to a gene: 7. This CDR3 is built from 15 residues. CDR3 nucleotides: TGTGCCAGAAGCGGGGGACAGATATATAACTATGGCTACACCTTC. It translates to CARSGGQIYNYGYTF.